One sample yielded the 26 T cell receptor beta chains listed below, sequenced in a study of OX40 agonist ivuxolimab in advanced cancers. Library preparation used the immunoSEQ multiplex PCR assay. Drawn from immuneACCESS, this table holds only the in-frame rearrangements with V and J called that TCRdb kept. Clones are partly lost; checked studies trace under half to an unresolved V gene and leave the rest unexplained. This sample has 55,000 to 65,000 clones in its table, and roughly 87% of those were observed once. The ten largest clones capture approximately 0.32% of the sample. This material consisted of CD4+ or CD8+ T cells sorted from blood, taken in a trial of the OX40 agonist ivuxolimab. The source of these receptors is an adult with an advanced solid tumor such as melanoma, head and neck, liver or kidney cancer.

Here the CDR3 DNA reads TGTGCCAGCAGCTTGCGGACCGCCCACTATGGCTACACCTTC. Translated, it gives CASSLRTAHYGYTF. The chain carries TRBV5-6 and TRBJ1-2; D is unresolved. Germline values: CDR1 SGHDT, CDR2 YYEEEE. The CDR3 contains 14 residues. Trimming stripped 1 base from V and 3 bases from J, with 10 bases between.

The chain employs TRBV6-4 and TRBJ2-5, with D maybe TRBD1 (5 bases). The V gene's germline CDR1 is MRHNA and CDR2 SNTAGT. Trimming removed 4 bases at V and 11 bases at J, with 17 bases between. The CDR3 sequence is 13 residues long. Here the CDR3 reads CASSGQGTVEQYF. DNA for the CDR3: TGTGCCAGCAGTGGGCAGGGTACGGTAGAGCAGTACTTC.

The V and J genes are TRBV27 and TRBJ1-6, with TRBD1 matching over 7 bases. With 2 bases clipped from V and 2 bases from J, the junction kept 0 bases outside the gene matches. The V gene's germline CDR1 is MNHEY and CDR2 SMNVEV (reference sequence). There are 15 residues in the CDR3. This chain's CDR3 is CASSLGTAYNSPLHF. The CDR3 DNA follows: TGTGCCAGCAGTTTAGGGACAGCCTATAATTCACCCCTCCACTTT.

This clone occurred once. The chain is built from TRBV15 and TRBJ1-5; D gene uncertain. Germline V gene data show CDR1 as LNHNV and CDR2 as YYDKDF (reference sequence). The length of the CDR3 is 14 residues. V was cut by 1 base and J by 2 bases, with 6 bases left in between. The CDR3 bases are TGTGCCACCAGCAGAGGGGGAGGCAATCAGCCCCAGCATTTT. Protein sequence: CATSRGGGNQPQHF.

CDR3 coding DNA: TGTGCCAGCCGTAGACTAGTAGGGGCAGAGACCCAGTACTTC. Residues: CASRRLVGAETQYF. The V and J genes are TRBV2 and TRBJ2-5; D might be TRBD2 (6 bases). V was trimmed by 8 bases and J by 4 bases, leaving 17 bases between them. Germline V lookup: CDR1 SNHLY, CDR2 FYNNEI. This CDR3 region has 14 residues.

The chain carries TRBV6-6 and TRBJ1-5; the match to TRBD1 covers 7 bases. The trim removed 5 bases at V and 2 bases at J, leaving 9 bases unmatched. This CDR3 is built from 16 residues. The germline V gene encodes CDR1 MNHNY and CDR2 SVGAGI (reference sequence). The CDR3 loop is CASSNPGGSGNQPQHF. The DNA for the CDR3 is TGTGCCAGCAGTAACCCAGGGGGTTCGGGCAATCAGCCCCAGCATTTT.

The chain has TRBV5-4 and TRBJ2-3, with TRBD2 as a possible D gene (7 bases). V lost 4 bases, J lost 4 bases, and 19 bases lay in between. Germline loops: CDR1 SGHNT, CDR2 YYREEE (reference sequence). CDR3 size: 16 residues. This CDR3 reads CASSPNPGGGPDTQYF. CDR3 coding DNA: TGTGCCAGCAGCCCAAATCCGGGGGGCGGTCCAGATACGCAGTATTTT.

The table lists this clone with a count of one. This sequence joins TRBV19 and TRBJ1-2; perhaps TRBD1 as D (6 bases). V lost 3 bases to trimming and J lost 2 bases, with 16 bases between them. The CDR3 is 16 residues long. CDR1 and CDR2 from the germline V gene are LNHDA and SQIVND (reference sequence). The CDR3 sequence: CASSIGGTRVNYGYTF. The CDR3 DNA sequence: TGTGCCAGTAGTATTGGGGGGACACGAGTCAACTATGGCTACACCTTC.

The chain carries TRBV2 and TRBJ1-6; TRBD1 might be the D (5 bases). This CDR3 has 13 residues. The germline gives CDR1 SNHLY, CDR2 FYNNEI. Trimming took 7 bases from V and 9 from J, leaving 13 bases between them. CDR3 DNA sequence: TGTGCCAGCACTCGGACATCCCCTTCACCCCTCCACTTT. Protein product: CASTRTSPSPLHF. The whole variable domain, remainder taken from reference TRBV2 and TRBJ1-6, is EPEVTQTPSHQVTQMGQEVILRCVPISNHLYFYWYRQILGQKVEFLVSFYNNEISEKSEIFDDQFSVERPDGSNFTLKIRSTKLEDSAMYFCASTRTSPSPLHFGNGTRLTVT.

The gene calls are TRBV11-2 and TRBJ2-1; D may be TRBD2 (6 bases). The germline V gene has CDR1 SGHAT and CDR2 FQNNGV. CDR3 length: 14 residues. The V and J ends lost 2 bases and 10 bases respectively, with 15 bases between them. CDR3 coding DNA: TGTGCCAGCAGCTTATCCGTGGGGGAGGAGGAGCAGTTCTTC. It codes for CASSLSVGEEEQFF.

The genes are TRBV2 and TRBJ1-2, with D possibly being TRBD1 (5 bases). Between the trimmed V and J ends, which lost 1 base and 11 bases, there was a span of 11 bases. The CDR3 loop spans 12 amino acids. The germline V gene has CDR1 SNHLY and CDR2 FYNNEI. DNA for the CDR3: TGTGCCAGCAGTGAAGTCGGGGGACCATACACCTTC. Amino acids: CASSEVGGPYTF. Supplemented by reference TRBV2 and TRBJ1-2, the full variable domain reads EPEVTQTPSHQVTQMGQEVILRCVPISNHLYFYWYRQILGQKVEFLVSFYNNEISEKSEIFDDQFSVERPDGSNFTLKIRSTKLEDSAMYFCASSEVGGPYTFGSGTRLTVV.

The chain links TRBV7-9 to TRBJ1-3; D might be TRBD1 (6 bases). V gave up 5 bases and J gave up 2 bases, with 19 bases separating them. The CDR3 is 17 residues long. Germline V gene sequence: CDR1 SEHNR, CDR2 FQNEAQ (reference sequence). The CDR3 loop reads CASSGTHRASAGNTIYF. CDR3 sequence (DNA): TGTGCCAGCAGCGGGACTCACAGGGCTTCCGCTGGAAACACCATATATTTT.

The V gene is TRBV7-2, the J gene TRBJ2-5, with 11 nucleotides matching TRBD2. From germline, CDR1 is SGHTA and CDR2 FQGNSA. V shed 1 base and J 5 bases; nucleotides not matched to a gene: 6. This CDR3 region has 16 residues. The CDR3 loop reads CASSLDSGGARETQYF. CDR3 coding DNA: TGTGCCAGCAGCTTAGATAGCGGGGGGGCCCGGGAGACCCAGTACTTC.

This sequence joins TRBV27 and TRBJ1-3, with D unresolved. V was pared by 3 bases and J by 2 bases, with 8 bases between. From germline, CDR1 is MNHEY and CDR2 SMNVEV (reference sequence). This CDR3 spans 14 amino acids. The CDR3 nucleotides read TGTGCCAGCAGTTTCGTTGCCGCTGGAAACACCATATATTTT. Protein: CASSFVAAGNTIYF.

The rearrangement uses TRBV7-3 and TRBJ2-1, with D hard to call. The length of the CDR3 is 12 residues. Germline CDR1 is SGHTA and CDR2 is FQGTGA. The V end lost 5 bases, the J end lost 10 bases, and 12 bases lay between the germline ends. Written as DNA, the CDR3 is TGTGCCAGCAGCGGATTACTCGGAGAGCAGTTCTTC. Translation gives CASSGLLGEQFF.

The V call is TRBV11-1, the J call TRBJ2-2; D possibly corresponds to TRBD1 (6 bases). The CDR3 extends over 14 amino acids. CDR1 and CDR2 from the germline V gene are SGHAT and FQDESV (reference sequence). V was trimmed by 5 bases and J by 1 base, leaving 8 bases between them. DNA for the CDR3: TGTGCCAGCAGCGCGGACAGGAACACCGGGGAGCTGTTTTTT. Its translation is CASSADRNTGELFF. Combining the CDR3 with reference TRBV11-1 and TRBJ2-2 gives the whole variable domain EAEVAQSPRYKITEKSQAVAFWCDPISGHATLYWYRQILGQGPELLVQFQDESVVDDSQLPKDRFSAERLKGVDSTLKIQPAELGDSAMYLCASSADRNTGELFFGEGSRLTVL.

The rearrangement joins TRBV6-6 to TRBJ2-3; 11 nucleotides match TRBD2. Germline V CDR1 and CDR2: MNHNY, SVGAGI (reference sequence). Trimming removed 4 bases from V and 4 bases from J; junction bases left unmatched: 4. This CDR3 has 15 amino acids. CDR3: CASSLAGGRADTQYF. The CDR3 DNA sequence: TGTGCCAGCAGTTTAGCGGGGGGGCGGGCAGATACGCAGTATTTT.

The V gene is TRBV19, the J gene TRBJ2-1, with D unresolved. The CDR3 consists of 12 residues. Germline values: CDR1 LNHDA, CDR2 SQIVND (reference sequence). Trimming took 8 bases from V and 8 from J, leaving 13 bases between them. In DNA, the CDR3 is TGTGCCAGTGGTAATTCACTACATGAGCAGTTCTTC. Translated, it gives CASGNSLHEQFF.

This clone was counted only a few times. The chain couples TRBV5-1 to TRBJ2-7; D gene ambiguous. The CDR3 contains 14 residues. Germline CDR1 is SGHRS and CDR2 is YFSETQ. V gave up 1 base and J gave up 0 bases, with 8 bases separating them. CDR3 loop: CASSLQESSYEQYF. As DNA, the CDR3 is TGCGCCAGCAGCTTGCAGGAAAGCTCCTACGAGCAGTACTTC.

Concerning this clone itself: Other DNA sequences in this specimen translate into the identical CDR3. The rearrangement links TRBV5-1 to TRBJ2-1, with 9 bases that match TRBD2. V dropped 8 bases and J dropped 7; count of bases not matched to a gene: 13. CDR1 SGHRS and CDR2 YFSETQ come from the germline V gene. The CDR3 has 15 residues. This CDR3 is CASTPGGGARNEQFF. The CDR3 DNA sequence: TGCGCCAGTACACCTGGCGGGGGGGCCAGGAATGAGCAGTTCTTC.

As for this clone: The junction shows a germline mismatch at one end, possibly a read error. The chain joins TRBV19 to TRBJ2-7; 7 positions match TRBD1. The germline gives CDR1 LNHDA, CDR2 SQIVND (reference sequence). This CDR3 is 15 amino acids long. CDR3 sequence (DNA): TGTACCAGTAGTACCCCGGGACAGCGCTCCTACGAGCAGTACTTC. It specifies CTSSTPGQRSYEQYF.

The chain recombines TRBV14 with TRBJ1-3, with a weak D call TRBD1 (5 bases). The CDR3 is 14 residues long. Between the trimmed V and J ends, which lost 4 bases and 0 bases, there was a span of 7 bases. Germline loops: CDR1 SGHDN, CDR2 FVKESK. In nucleotides, the CDR3 is TGTGCCAGCAGCCGACAGTCCTCTGGAAACACCATATATTTT. This encodes CASSRQSSGNTIYF.

In this sample, this clone turned up a few times. J is TRBJ1-4 and V is TRBV4-1, with unresolved D. CDR3 length: 12 residues. Trimming stripped 6 bases from V and 8 bases from J, with 10 bases between. CDR1 and CDR2 (germline): MGHRA, YSYEKL. The CDR3 DNA reads as TGCGCCAGCAGGATGTTGGGAGAAAAACTGTTTTTT. This translates into CASRMLGEKLFF.

Regarding this clone: Germline is not matched at one junction end, which may reflect a read error. This chain connects TRBV7-7 to TRBJ1-1; 10 bases map to TRBD1. CDR3 length: 13 residues. Germline V gene data show CDR1 as SSHAT and CDR2 as FNYEAQ (reference sequence). The DNA for the CDR3 is TGTGCTAGCAGCTCTGGGACAGGGGATGAAGCTTTCTTT. Translated, it gives CASSSGTGDEAFF.

The rearrangement joins TRBV19 to TRBJ1-4; possibly TRBD1 for D (5 bases). V was shortened by 8 bases and J by 0 bases, with 13 bases between the two germline ends. Per germline, CDR1 LNHDA and CDR2 SQIVND (reference sequence). The CDR3 runs to 15 residues. CDR3 coding DNA: TGTGCCAGTGGTAAACAGGCTGCAACTAATGAAAAACTGTTTTTT. Translation: CASGKQAATNEKLFF.

This clone came up a few times. The chain combines TRBV4-1 with TRBJ1-4, with D hard to call. CDR1 and CDR2 from the germline V gene are MGHRA and YSYEKL. The CDR3 is 14 amino acids. V lost 0 bases and J 4 bases, leaving 6 bases between the germline ends. The CDR3 nucleotides are TGCGCCAGCAGCCAAGAGATTCATAATGAAAAACTGTTTTTT. This sequence encodes CASSQEIHNEKLFF.